This TCR beta chain was recovered during a study of blood T cell repertoires in COVID-19. Study-wide background: The cDNA or gDNA used as material had been derived from T cells, B-cell-depleted T cells, or PBMCs.

Profiled with immunoSEQ multiplex PCR; TCRdb holds only in-frame clones, not every one. Among around 400,000 clones listed, approximately 89% were seen once. The CDR3 loop spans 15 amino acids. V lost 2 bases and J lost 0, with 8 bases in between. Germline V gene lookup returns CDR1 SGHDT and CDR2 YYEEEE. In Cohort 3, a recovered donor had either two negative PCRs, clearance, or symptom resolution. The TCR sequence derives from a woman in her thirties who had recovered from COVID-19. Sequencing input: PBMCs or T cells enriched from blood (not recorded which). The rearrangement uses TRBV5-6 and TRBJ2-2; the D is unclear. The CDR3 sequence: CASSLVSANTGELFF. CDR3 in DNA: TGTGCCAGCAGCTTAGTAAGCGCGAACACCGGGGAGCTGTTTTTT.